This T cell receptor (beta chain) was documented in a study of regulatory T cells in long-lasting Graves disease. Whole-study results and caveats: New patients shared fewer public clonotypes (approximately 1,000) than persistent patients did (around 2,700). Persistent disease showed a preference for TRBV28, TRBJ1-2 and TRBJ2-5.

Germline V gives CDR1 LGHDT, CDR2 YNNKEL (reference sequence). The CDR3 spans 17 residues. Trimming took 4 bases from V and 9 from J; bases not matched to a gene: 11. Combining iRepertoire HTBI primers with Arm-PCR of CDR3 regions, the authors built TCR beta libraries. TCRdb reprocessed the multiplex PCR reads with MiXCR, giving one entry per CDR3 protein. In the table there are 250,000 or so distinct CDR3 sequences, about 19% of which are singletons. The time point denotes: newly diagnosed GD, antithyroid drugs for less than 3 months. PBMC-extracted RNA yielded the TCR library. An endocrinology department located in Xi'an, China, was where the patients came from. A volume of 7 to 9 milliliters of peripheral blood was collected in EDTA tubes. This clonotype appeared many times. Its antigen is still unknown.

The input for sequencing was peripheral blood mononuclear cells (PBMCs), taken at new diagnosis, from a patient treated with antithyroid drugs. The chain carries TRBV3-1 and TRBJ2-1; 14 bases agree with TRBD2. This clonotype was sampled from a female donor with Graves disease. The CDR3 reads CASSRDGLAGGKGEQFF. The CDR3 DNA reads as TGTGCCAGCAGCCGGGACGGACTAGCGGGGGGCAAGGGTGAGCAGTTCTTC.